This T cell receptor beta chain came from a study of molecular identifiers for immune sequencing clone quantification. One entry per CDR3 protein results from TCRdb running MiXCR on the PCR reads. Of about half a million distinct CDR3 sequences in the sample, around a fifth were seen once. CDR1 and CDR2 from the germline V gene are MNHEY and SVGAGI. The CDR3 is 17 residues long. The V gene lost 1 base and the J gene lost 5 bases, with 17 bases spanning the gap. The rearrangement links TRBV6-5 to TRBJ2-2, with D maybe TRBD2 (5 bases). Sequencing input: naive CD8+ T cells from blood, with Jurkat cell RNA spiked in. Subset indicated: FACS-sorted CD8+CD4-CCR7+CD45RA+ naive T cells. The clonotype originates from a human donor in good health. Some libraries in this study had Jurkat cell RNA spiked in. CDR3 in DNA: TGTGCCAGCAGTTACTTGGGTGGAAGACGCGGGACCGGGGAGCTGTTTTTT. Amino acid sequence: CASSYLGGRRGTGELFF.